The 16 T cell receptor beta chains below all came from one sample that was sequenced in a study of blood T cell repertoires in COVID-19. Assay: immunoSEQ multiplex PCR; the TCRdb copy retains only in-frame clones and omits some. The table has some 120,000 clones, roughly 83% seen once. Material for sequencing was peripheral blood. The receptors were gathered from a man aged 25-40 years with acute or convalescent COVID-19.

The chain links TRBV18 to TRBJ2-7; 9 nucleotides line up with TRBD1. Losses at the gene ends were 2 bases for V and 9 bases for J; bases not matched to a gene: 8. There are 14 residues in the CDR3. Looked up from germline, CDR1 is KGHSH and CDR2 is LQKENI. This CDR3 reads CASSPSGWTGAQYV. The CDR3 DNA sequence: TGTGCCAGCTCACCATCCGGGTGGACAGGGGCGCAGTACGTC.

The rearrangement links TRBV5-4 to TRBJ1-2; perhaps TRBD1 as D (5 bases). Germline V gene sequence: CDR1 SGHNT, CDR2 YYREEE (reference sequence). V dropped 3 bases and J dropped 4 bases, with 10 bases sitting between them. The CDR3 totals 13 residues. The CDR3 spells CASSSQGSYGYTF. The CDR3 region has the DNA TGTGCCAGCAGCTCTCAGGGCAGCTATGGCTACACCTTC.

The chain employs TRBV13 and TRBJ1-2; D ambiguous. V was pared by 5 bases and J by 2 bases, with 9 bases between. CDR3 size: 13 residues. The V gene's germline CDR1 is PRHDT and CDR2 FYEKMQ (reference sequence). DNA for the CDR3: TGTGCCAGCAGCCAAGGAGGGAACTATGGCTACACCTTC. Protein product: CASSQGGNYGYTF.

The chain carries TRBV13 and TRBJ2-1; D uncertain. In germline, CDR1 is PRHDT, CDR2 FYEKMQ (reference sequence). The V and J ends lost 5 bases and 5 bases respectively, with 13 bases between them. The CDR3 loop spans 14 amino acids. Here the CDR3 reads CASSAVLRHNEQFF. CDR3 bases: TGTGCCAGCAGCGCCGTACTAAGGCACAATGAGCAGTTCTTC.

The gene calls are TRBV29-1 and TRBJ1-1; D call uncertain. V was cut by 3 bases and J by 1 base, with 3 bases left in between. The CDR3 is 11 residues long. Germline values: CDR1 SQVTM, CDR2 ANQGSEA. CDR3 in amino acids: CSVDGNTEAFF. CDR3 DNA: TGCAGCGTTGACGGGAACACTGAAGCTTTCTTT.

To note about this clone: The junction and the germline gene differ at one end; a read error may be behind it. This chain uses TRBV7-9 with TRBJ2-1, with a possible D match to TRBD2 (5 bases). Germline CDR1 reads SEHNR; CDR2 reads FQNEAQ (reference sequence). The CDR3 loop spans 12 amino acids. The CDR3 DNA sequence: TGTGCCAGCAGCTCGCTAGCCAATAAGCAGTTCTTC. Its protein product is CASSSLANKQFF.

A few counts support this clone. The V gene is TRBV3-1 (or the pseudogene TRBV3-2), the J gene TRBJ2-7; D uncertain. The CDR3 length is 12 residues. Deletions cut 4 bases from V and 5 bases from J, with 9 bases between. Germline assignment: CDR1 LGHDT and CDR2 YNNKEL (reference sequence). As DNA, the CDR3 is TGTGCCAGCAGCCCCCGGGTAGACGAGCAGTACTTC. It yields the protein CASSPRVDEQYF.

The chain links TRBV5-6 to TRBJ1-2, with unresolved D. The CDR3 loop spans 14 amino acids. Germline V lookup: CDR1 SGHDT, CDR2 YYEEEE. V was clipped by 2 bases and J by 2 bases, with 10 bases between them. CDR3 nucleotide sequence: TGTGCCAGCAGCTTTGGGCAGGCCAACTATGGCTACACCTTC. Protein: CASSFGQANYGYTF.

The chain is built from TRBV2 and TRBJ2-1, with TRBD2 identical over 9 bases. Trimming took 8 bases from V and 3 from J; bases not matched to a gene: 8. The CDR3 runs to 15 residues. In germline, CDR1 is SNHLY, CDR2 FYNNEI. The CDR3 reads CASRRASGDYNEQFF. CDR3 nucleotides: TGTGCCAGCCGAAGAGCTAGCGGGGACTACAATGAGCAGTTCTTC.

V and J are TRBV6-5 and TRBJ1-1, with D perhaps TRBD1 (5 bases). Germline-derived CDR1 and CDR2 are MNHEY and SVGAGI. V lost 2 bases and J lost 2, with 15 bases in between. The CDR3 consists of 16 residues. The CDR3: CASSYPLGHDNTEAFF. DNA of the CDR3: TGTGCCAGCAGTTACCCTTTAGGACACGACAACACTGAAGCTTTCTTT.

The CDR3 is CASSTSGGVEKLFF. The CDR3 DNA reads as TGTGCCAGTAGTACCAGCGGGGGAGTCGAAAAACTGTTTTTT. The V call is TRBV19, the J call TRBJ1-4; perhaps TRBD1 as D (5 bases). Germline CDR1 and CDR2: LNHDA and SQIVND (reference sequence). V lost 4 bases and J lost 8, with 14 bases in between. CDR3 size: 14 residues. The variable domain in full, with the rest retrieved from reference TRBV19 and TRBJ1-4, is DGGITQSPKYLFRKEGQNVTLSCEQNLNHDAMYWYRQDPGQGLRLIYYSQIVNDFQKGDIAEGYSVSREKKESFPLTVTSAQKNPTAFYLCASSTSGGVEKLFFGSGTQLSVL.

The genes are TRBV7-3 and TRBJ2-1; tentatively, D is TRBD1 (5 bases). This CDR3 comprises 12 residues. Germline lookup yields CDR1 SGHTA and CDR2 FQGTGA. Trimming removed 5 bases from V and 8 bases from J, with 10 bases in between. The CDR3 DNA reads TGTGCCAGCAGCCCCCAGGGTTATGAGCAGTTCTTC. This translates into CASSPQGYEQFF.

This chain joins TRBV9 and TRBJ2-3; perhaps TRBD2 as D (6 bases). V was pared by 3 bases and J by 3 bases, with 14 bases between. CDR1 is SGDLS and CDR2 is YYNGEE in the germline V gene. The CDR3 contains 15 residues. The CDR3 loop is CASSAGTVITDTQYF. CDR3 in DNA: TGTGCCAGCAGCGCCGGGACTGTTATAACAGATACGCAGTATTTT.

The gene calls are TRBV7-6 and TRBJ2-1; TRBD2 matches 9 bases. The CDR3 contains 17 residues. In germline, CDR1 is SGHVS, CDR2 FNYEAQ. The V and J ends lost 4 bases and 3 bases, in that order; junction bases with no gene match: 10. The CDR3 sequence: CASSSLGGTSSYNEQFF. The CDR3 DNA reads as TGTGCCAGCAGCTCCCTCGGGGGGACTAGCAGCTACAATGAGCAGTTCTTC.

This chain links TRBV3-1 (or the pseudogene TRBV3-2) with TRBJ2-3; tentatively, D is TRBD2 (6 bases). V gave up 2 bases and J gave up 2 bases, with 11 bases separating them. The CDR3 is made up of 15 amino acids. Germline CDR1 is LGHDT and CDR2 is YNNKEL (reference sequence). CDR3 DNA: TGTGCCAGCAGCCAAACTCGGGGGTCCACAGATACGCAGTATTTT. This gives the protein CASSQTRGSTDTQYF.

This chain joins TRBV11-1 and TRBJ1-6; 7 bases map to TRBD1. After removal of 8 bases from V and 10 bases from J, the junction contained 8 bases not matched to a gene. The length of the CDR3 is 13 residues. Germline CDR1 is SGHAT and CDR2 is FQDESV (reference sequence). This CDR3 reads CASGTGVRSPLHF. The CDR3 region has the DNA TGTGCCAGCGGAACAGGGGTACGGTCACCCCTCCACTTT.